Each of the 5 T cell receptor beta chains below was sequenced from the same sample in a study of Graves' ophthalmopathy and Graves' hyperthyroidism. As the template, RNA transcripts were used to amplify TCR beta CDR3 regions. HTBI-primed RT-PCR formed the first round, and a multiplex PCR formed the second. TCRdb reprocessed the multiplex PCR reads via MiXCR and lists one record per CDR3 protein. This table holds more than 300,000 distinct CDR3 sequences, 15% found once. Sequenced sample: peripheral blood. All receptors come from a woman between 18 and 29 years old with stable Graves' hyperthyroidism.

This clonotype was seen repeatedly, ten times or more. At one end, the junction sequence differs from germline, possibly due to a read error. CDR3 protein: CASSAPAGSSYEQHF. CDR3 nucleotide sequence: TGTGCCAGCAGTGCCCCAGCGGGGAGCTCCTACGAGCAGCACTTC. The genes are TRBV6-2 or TRBV6-3 and TRBJ2-7; 7 nucleotides match TRBD2. The CDR3 contains 15 residues. Germline V gives CDR1 MNHEY, CDR2 SVGEGT.

Only a few counts were recorded for this clonotype. The rearrangement joins TRBV7-3 to TRBJ2-5; tentatively, D is TRBD1 (5 bases). The CDR3 totals 16 residues. The V end was cut by 4 bases, the J end by 5 bases, with 20 bases between. The germline CDR1 and CDR2 sequences are SGHTA and FQGTGA. This CDR3 is CASSSRSPGFGETQYF. CDR3 coding DNA: TGTGCCAGCAGCTCCAGGTCCCCAGGGTTTGGGGAGACCCAGTACTTC.

At least ten counts were recorded for this clonotype. The genes are TRBV10-1 and TRBJ2-5, with D uncertain. Trimming removed 3 bases from V and 1 base from J, with 12 bases in between. The germline CDR1 and CDR2 sequences are WNHNN and SYGVQD (reference sequence). The CDR3 length is 15 residues. The CDR3 here is CASSDSDLGQETQYF. As DNA, the CDR3 is TGCGCCAGCAGTGATAGTGATTTGGGCCAAGAGACCCAGTACTTC.

A few counts support this clonotype. The chain combines TRBV7-9 with TRBJ2-5, with a tentative D call TRBD2 (5 bases). CDR1 is SEHNR, CDR2 FQNEAQ, per germline (reference sequence). Deletions cut 8 bases from V and 5 bases from J, with 15 bases between. The CDR3 totals 13 residues. The CDR3 reads CASASPRGETQYF. The CDR3 DNA reads as TGTGCCAGCGCTTCCCCGCGCGGGGAGACCCAGTACTTC. Full variable domain (rest looked up from reference TRBV7-9 and TRBJ2-5): DTGVSQNPRHKITKRGQNVTFRCDPISEHNRLYWYRQTLGQGPEFLTYFQNEAQLEKSRLLSDRFSAERPKGSFSTLEIQRTEQGDSAMYLCASASPRGETQYFGPGTRLLVL.

This clonotype occurred many times. The rearrangement links TRBV20-1 to TRBJ1-2, with 8 bases lining up with TRBD1. This CDR3 is 16 amino acids long. V was clipped by 5 bases and J by 4 bases; unmatched bases: 15. CDR1 and CDR2 from the germline V gene are DFQATT and SNEGSKA (reference sequence). The CDR3, as DNA: TGCAGTGCTGCAGAGCAGGGGGCCGGTACGGGCTATGGCTACACCTTC. Protein sequence: CSAAEQGAGTGYGYTF.